This T cell receptor beta chain was obtained from a study of shared T cell receptors in the human thymus. Assay used: immunoSEQ multiplex PCR; TCRdb lists only in-frame clones, some missing. There are about 380,000 clones in the sample; around 93% occur only once, and 0.015% to 0.02% lies in the top ten. The CDR3 contains 16 residues. From germline, CDR1 is MDHEN and CDR2 SYDVKM. J lost 5 bases, V lost 3 bases, and 9 bases had no gene match. Sequences were obtained from thymocytes. The TCR was taken from a human donor. V and J are TRBV28 and TRBJ2-7; 11 bases align to TRBD1. The CDR3: CASSFGRGQGGDEQYF. DNA of the CDR3: TGTGCCAGCAGTTTCGGCCGGGGACAGGGGGGGGACGAGCAGTACTTC. Combining the CDR3 with reference TRBV28 and TRBJ2-7 gives the whole variable domain DVKVTQSSRYLVKRTGEKVFLECVQDMDHENMFWYRQDPGLGLRLIYFSYDVKMKEKGDIPEGYSVSREKKERFSLILESASTNQTSMYLCASSFGRGQGGDEQYFGPGTRLTVT.